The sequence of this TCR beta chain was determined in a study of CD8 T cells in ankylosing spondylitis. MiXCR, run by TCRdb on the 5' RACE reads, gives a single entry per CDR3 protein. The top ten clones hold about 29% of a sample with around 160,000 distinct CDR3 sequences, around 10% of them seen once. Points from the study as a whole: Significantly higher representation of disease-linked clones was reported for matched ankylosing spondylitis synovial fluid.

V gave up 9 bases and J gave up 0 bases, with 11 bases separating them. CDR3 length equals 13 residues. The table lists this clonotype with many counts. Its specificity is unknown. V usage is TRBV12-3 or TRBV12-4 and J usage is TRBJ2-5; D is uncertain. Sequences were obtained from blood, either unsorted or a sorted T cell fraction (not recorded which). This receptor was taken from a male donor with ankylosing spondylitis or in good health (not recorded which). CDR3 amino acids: CASQRLYQETQYF. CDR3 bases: TGTGCCAGTCAGAGACTGTACCAAGAGACCCAGTACTTC.